Reported below is one TCR beta chain. The record originates from a study of cytomegalovirus exposure and HLA in healthy donors. Germline CDR1 LNHDA, CDR2 SQIVND (reference sequence). V was cut by 4 bases and J by 1 base, with 11 bases left in between. CDR3 length: 15 residues. Primers included in the PCR were 60 Vbeta and 13 Jbeta primers. Profiled with immunoSEQ multiplex PCR; TCRdb holds only in-frame clones, not every one. This repertoire includes 80,000 to 95,000 clones. This receptor was identified in a woman aged 25-40 years in good health and CMV-seronegative. The V gene is TRBV19, the J gene TRBJ2-1, with D hard to call. Sequenced input: PBMCs. The CDR3 sequence: CASSSYSTSYNEQFF. The CDR3 DNA reads as TGTGCCAGTAGTAGCTATTCCACTTCCTACAATGAGCAGTTCTTC.